This T cell receptor (beta chain) was recovered during a study of radiotherapy plus CTLA-4 blockade in lung cancer listed by TCRdb under 2018. About the investigation overall: Among enrolled patients, 15% to 20% had an objective response and 30% to 40% reached disease control. What the work shows at the level of the full study, not this receptor alone: After treatment with radiotherapy and ipilimumab, TCR clones that originated in tumors expanded in peripheral blood. Early dynamic changes in blood T cell clones, together with increased serum interferon-beta after radiation, were reported as the strongest predictors of response.

The study tested focal radiation therapy combined with CTLA-4 blockade (ipilimumab) in patients with chemo-refractory metastatic non-small-cell lung cancer. On this clone itself: What this receptor recognizes is not known. Qualities for individual bases were not recorded, and no much larger clone is one base off.

The protocol used for the library was the immunoSEQ multiplex PCR assay. The source is immuneACCESS, and TCRdb retained only in-frame sequences with V and J called. Part of the clones is not carried over; for the studies checked, unresolved V genes explain less than half of this, and the remainder is unexplained. For this sample there are tens of thousands of clones; approximately 80% appear just once. 20% to 30% of the sample belongs to the ten largest clones. CDR1 and CDR2 (SGHVS, FQNEAQ) derive from the germline V gene. Spanning cysteine to phenylalanine, the CDR3 consists of 13 amino acids. The read is trimmed to its CDR3 DNA, 39 bases read in frame from base 1. V loses 8 bases, J loses 0 bases, and the germline ends lie 11 bases apart.

The sample was peripheral blood, taken from a patient treated with radiotherapy plus ipilimumab. This clonotype was sampled from a human donor with non-small cell lung cancer that progressed on radiotherapy plus ipilimumab. The chain joins TRBV7-8 to TRBJ2-7; the D region possibly corresponds to TRBD1 (7 bases align). This receptor has the CDR3 CASGRDSSYEQYF. The sequence in DNA is TGTGCCAGCGGGCGGGACAGCTCCTACGAGCAGTACTTC.